This T cell receptor beta chain was obtained from a study of blood T cell repertoires in COVID-19. Generated by immunoSEQ multiplex PCR, the TCRdb table keeps only in-frame clones and is missing some. This table holds 200,000 or so clones, approximately 90% found once. This TCR derives from a man aged 25-45 years who had recovered from COVID-19. What was sequenced was PBMCs or T cells enriched from blood (not recorded which).

The CDR3 bases are TGTGCCAGCAGTGAACCCGGGACAGGGGCCACTGAAGCTTTCTTT. Translating gives CASSEPGTGATEAFF. The V call is TRBV25-1, the J call TRBJ1-1, with TRBD1 matching over 10 bases. Germline V gene sequence: CDR1 MGHDK, CDR2 SYGVNS. With V trimmed by 2 bases and J by 4 bases, 4 bases remained unmatched. The CDR3 runs 15 residues.